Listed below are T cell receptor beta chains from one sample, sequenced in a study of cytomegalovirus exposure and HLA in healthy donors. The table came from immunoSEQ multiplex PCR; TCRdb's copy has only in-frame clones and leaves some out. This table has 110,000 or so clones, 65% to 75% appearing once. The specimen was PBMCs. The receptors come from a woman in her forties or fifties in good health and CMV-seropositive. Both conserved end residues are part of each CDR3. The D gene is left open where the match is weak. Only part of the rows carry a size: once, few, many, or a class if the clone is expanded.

CDR3 DNA: TGTGCCAGCAGCTTATCACCCGGGGGGCTAGGAACCGGGGAGCTGTTTTTT
CDR3 protein: CASSLSPGGLGTGELFF
D gene: -
clone size: few
J gene: TRBJ2-2
V gene: TRBV7-7

CDR3 DNA: TGCGCCAGCAGCCAATACTCTAGCGGGGGGGCCACGTACAATGAGCAGTTCTTC
CDR3 protein: CASSQYSSGGATYNEQFF
D gene: TRBD2
clone size: -
J gene: TRBJ2-1
V gene: TRBV5-1

CDR3 DNA: TGTGCCAGCAGCCCGGGGGGAGGGCTTTCCGATACGCAGTATTTT
CDR3 protein: CASSPGGGLSDTQYF
D gene: TRBD2
clone size: -
J gene: TRBJ2-3
V gene: TRBV4-2

CDR3 DNA: TGTGCCAGCAGCTTGGCACCCGGACACGGATACTACGAGCAGTACTTC
CDR3 protein: CASSLAPGHGYYEQYF
D gene: -
clone size: -
J gene: TRBJ2-7
V gene: TRBV5-6

CDR3 DNA: TGCAGCGCCGCTCATGGGGGGGAAGAGACCCAGTACTTC
CDR3 protein: CSAAHGGEETQYF
D gene: TRBD2
clone size: -
J gene: TRBJ2-5
V gene: TRBV29-1

CDR3 DNA: TGTGCCAGCAGCCCGGGGTTAAGAGGGACTGAAGCTTTCTTT
CDR3 protein: CASSPGLRGTEAFF
D gene: -
clone size: -
J gene: TRBJ1-1
V gene: TRBV7-2

CDR3 DNA: TGTGCCAGCAGTTTCGGGTGGAACACTGAAGCTTTCTTT
CDR3 protein: CASSFGWNTEAFF
D gene: -
clone size: -
J gene: TRBJ1-1
V gene: TRBV28

CDR3 DNA: TGTGCCAGCAGTGCCCAAGGGGGTGGCTACACCTTC
CDR3 protein: CASSAQGGGYTF
D gene: -
clone size: few
J gene: TRBJ1-2
V gene: TRBV6-5

CDR3 DNA: TGTGCCAGTTCCCAGGTGGATGAAGCTTTCTTT
CDR3 protein: CASSQVDEAFF
D gene: -
clone size: -
J gene: TRBJ1-1
V gene: TRBV9

CDR3 DNA: TGCAGCGGCCTACCTAGCGGGAGGGTAGAAAATGAGCAGTTCTTC
CDR3 protein: CSGLPSGRVENEQFF
D gene: TRBD2
clone size: -
J gene: TRBJ2-1
V gene: TRBV29-1

CDR3 DNA: TGCGCCAGCAGCTTACAGGGACAGGGGTACGGGATGAACACTGAAGCTTTCTTT
CDR3 protein: CASSLQGQGYGMNTEAFF
D gene: TRBD1
clone size: -
J gene: TRBJ1-1
V gene: TRBV5-1

CDR3 DNA: TGTGCCAGCAGCTTGGCCACAGCGGGGGAGGGGACCCAGTACTTC
CDR3 protein: CASSLATAGEGTQYF
D gene: TRBD2
clone size: -
J gene: TRBJ2-5
V gene: TRBV5-4

CDR3 DNA: TGTGCCAGCAGCTTTGGACAGAAACACACTGAAGCTTTCTTT
CDR3 protein: CASSFGQKHTEAFF
D gene: -
clone size: -
J gene: TRBJ1-1
V gene: TRBV7-2